The next 15 T cell receptor beta chains were all read from a single sample in a study of regulatory T cells in long-lasting Graves disease. The authors built TCR beta libraries using iRepertoire HTBI primers and Arm-PCR of CDR3 regions. Via MiXCR, TCRdb re-called the multiplex PCR reads, giving one row per CDR3 protein. The sample holds 500,000 to 800,000 distinct CDR3 sequences; about 30% are singletons and the top ten take about two fifths. Documented time point: persistent/refractory GD, antithyroid drugs over 5 years with positive TRAb. Following extraction of RNA from PBMCs, that RNA was used to make the TCR library. Sequencing was performed on peripheral blood mononuclear cells (PBMCs), taken when the disease was refractory, from a patient treated with antithyroid drugs. These receptors all come from a female donor with Graves disease.

The chain couples TRBV10-3 to TRBJ2-3, with a weak D call TRBD2 (5 bases). Germline V gene lookup returns CDR1 ENHRY and CDR2 SYGVKD. V lost 6 bases, J lost 1 base, and 11 bases lay in between. The CDR3 extends over 14 amino acids. CDR3 nucleotides: TGTGCCATCAGCCTACTAGAGGGCACAGATACGCAGTATTTT. The encoded protein is CAISLLEGTDTQYF.

The chain couples TRBV20-1 to TRBJ1-1; 8 positions agree with TRBD1. Germline V gene lookup returns CDR1 DFQATT and CDR2 SNEGSKA (reference sequence). The ends lost 0 bases at V and 6 bases at J; junction bases unmatched: 6. CDR3 size: 14 residues. CDR3 region: CSARDSGGTAEAFF. DNA of the CDR3: TGCAGTGCTAGAGATTCAGGGGGCACGGCTGAAGCTTTCTTT.

The V call is TRBV3-1, the J call TRBJ2-6; 12 nucleotides agree with TRBD1. J lost 4 bases, V lost 5 bases, and 6 bases had no gene match. This CDR3 has 17 amino acids. The germline V gene encodes CDR1 LGHDT and CDR2 YNNKEL (reference sequence). DNA for the CDR3: TGTGCCAGCAGCGTACGGGACAGGGGGCTGGGGGCCAACGTCCTGACTTTC. Translated, it gives CASSVRDRGLGANVLTF.

A few counts support this clonotype. The chain has TRBV19 and TRBJ1-1; D gene uncertain. CDR1 and CDR2 (germline): LNHDA, SQIVND (reference sequence). The CDR3 totals 15 residues. With 0 bases removed from V and 4 bases from J, the gap between germline ends came to 12 bases. As DNA, the CDR3 is TGTGCCAGTAGTATAGATGGGGAGCGGGCCACTGAAGCTTTCTTT. The encoded protein is CASSIDGERATEAFF.

Remarks on this clonotype: Since the CDR3 does not end with the conserved phenylalanine or tryptophan, this likely comes from a read error. The chain combines TRBV12-3 or TRBV12-4 with TRBJ2-4; 8 bases line up with TRBD2. V trimming: 6 bases; J trimming: 8 bases; junction bases outside the gene matches: 9. The length of the CDR3 is 14 residues. The CDR3 reads CASSTGLGYDIQYL. DNA for the CDR3: TGTGCCAGCAGCACGGGACTAGGGTACGACATTCAGTACCTC.

For this clonotype: A read error is possible here, since a much larger clone lies one base away. J is TRBJ1-2 and V is TRBV6-5, with TRBD1 identical over 10 bases. This CDR3 is built from 14 residues. The germline V gene encodes CDR1 MNHEY and CDR2 SVGAGI. CDR3 nucleotide sequence: TGTGCCAACAGTTACCAGGACAGGGGGTACGGCTACACCTTC. Translated: CANSYQDRGYGYTF.

In this sample, this clonotype turned up many times. The chain combines TRBV6-1 with TRBJ1-4; D remains ambiguous. Trimming pared 5 bases from V and 5 bases from J, leaving 6 bases between. This CDR3 has 12 residues. Looked up from germline, CDR1 is MNHNS and CDR2 is SASEGT. The DNA of the CDR3 is TGTGCCAGCAGTCGACTGAATGAAAAACTGTTTTTT. Its protein product is CASSRLNEKLFF.

The rearrangement uses TRBV6-2 or TRBV6-3 and TRBJ2-7; 9 bases agree with TRBD2. Looked up from germline, CDR1 is MNHEY and CDR2 is SVGEGT. V dropped 11 bases and J dropped 0; count of bases not matched to a gene: 32. The CDR3 is made up of 22 amino acids. CDR3 protein: CASRAGPPGAGSGRLLSYEQYF. CDR3 DNA sequence: TGTGCCTCCCGGGCCGGGCCGCCGGGCGCCGGAAGCGGGAGGCTCCTCTCCTACGAGCAGTACTTC.

V gene TRBV20-1 combines with J gene TRBJ2-3; the D is unclear. Between the trimmed V and J ends, which lost 5 bases and 8 bases, there was a span of 8 bases. The CDR3 is 10 residues long. In germline, CDR1 is DFQATT, CDR2 SNEGSKA (reference sequence). Here the CDR3 DNA reads TGCAGTGCTGCCCCTGGTACGCAGTATTTT. Protein: CSAAPGTQYF.

The CDR3 DNA sequence: TGCGCCAGCAGCCCCGGACAGCGCGGAAACACCATATATTTT. Its protein product is CASSPGQRGNTIYF. V and J are TRBV5-1 and TRBJ1-3; maybe TRBD1 (6 bases). Trimming removed 4 bases at V and 4 bases at J, with 12 bases between. The germline V gene has CDR1 SGHRS and CDR2 YFSETQ. This CDR3 comprises 14 residues.

This clonotype has only a few counts. This rearrangement joins TRBV3-1 to TRBJ1-2; the D is unclear. CDR1 is LGHDT, CDR2 YNNKEL, per germline (reference sequence). The CDR3 has 17 residues. Deletions cut 0 bases from V and 0 bases from J, with 14 bases between. CDR3 sequence: CASSQDPSRPTNYGYTF. The CDR3 bases are TGTGCCAGCAGCCAAGATCCGTCCAGGCCCACTAACTATGGCTACACCTTC.

This clonotype was counted only a few times. The chain is built from TRBV7-3 and TRBJ2-7; D may be TRBD1 or TRBD2 (5 bases each). The V gene's germline CDR1 is SGHTA and CDR2 FQGTGA. V gave up 1 base and J gave up 4 bases, with 17 bases separating them. The CDR3 totals 16 residues. CDR3 sequence reads: CASSLNGAGAGYEQYF. The CDR3 bases are TGTGCCAGCAGCTTAAATGGGGCGGGTGCTGGGTACGAGCAGTACTTC.

There are a few counts of this clonotype. The chain carries TRBV6-1 and TRBJ1-5; no reliable D call. V was clipped by 7 bases and J by 0 bases, with 7 bases between them. The CDR3 totals 13 residues. Per the germline V gene, CDR1 is MNHNS and CDR2 is SASEGT. CDR3 sequence: CASISYSNQPQHF. CDR3 sequence (DNA): TGTGCCAGCATCAGCTATAGCAATCAGCCCCAGCATTTT.

J is TRBJ2-7 and V is TRBV7-2; 7 nucleotides agree with TRBD1. The V gene's germline CDR1 is SGHTA and CDR2 FQGNSA. This CDR3 has 14 residues. V lost 2 bases, J lost 2 bases, and 3 bases stayed unmatched. Written as DNA, the CDR3 is TGTGCCAGCAGCTTATCGCAGGGGGCCTACGAGCAGTACTTC. It is translated as CASSLSQGAYEQYF.

This rearrangement joins TRBV6-2 or TRBV6-3 to TRBJ1-2, with D unresolved. Germline V CDR1 and CDR2: MNHEY, SVGEGT. This CDR3 spans 11 amino acids. V was trimmed by 6 bases and J by 7 bases, leaving 9 bases between them. The CDR3 region is CASRLRGGYTF. In DNA form, the CDR3 reads TGTGCCAGCAGACTACGGGGTGGCTACACCTTC.